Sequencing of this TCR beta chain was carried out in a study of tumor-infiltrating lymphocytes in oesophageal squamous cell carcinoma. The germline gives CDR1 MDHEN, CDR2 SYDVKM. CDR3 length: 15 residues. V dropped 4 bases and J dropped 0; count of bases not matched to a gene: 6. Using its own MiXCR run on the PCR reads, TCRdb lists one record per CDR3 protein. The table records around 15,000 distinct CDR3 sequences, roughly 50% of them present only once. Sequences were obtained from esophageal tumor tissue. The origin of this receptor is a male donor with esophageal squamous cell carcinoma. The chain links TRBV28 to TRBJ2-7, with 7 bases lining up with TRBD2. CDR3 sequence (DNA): TGTGCCAGCAGTTCACCTGGCGGGGGCTCCTACGAGCAGTACTTC. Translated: CASSSPGGGSYEQYF.